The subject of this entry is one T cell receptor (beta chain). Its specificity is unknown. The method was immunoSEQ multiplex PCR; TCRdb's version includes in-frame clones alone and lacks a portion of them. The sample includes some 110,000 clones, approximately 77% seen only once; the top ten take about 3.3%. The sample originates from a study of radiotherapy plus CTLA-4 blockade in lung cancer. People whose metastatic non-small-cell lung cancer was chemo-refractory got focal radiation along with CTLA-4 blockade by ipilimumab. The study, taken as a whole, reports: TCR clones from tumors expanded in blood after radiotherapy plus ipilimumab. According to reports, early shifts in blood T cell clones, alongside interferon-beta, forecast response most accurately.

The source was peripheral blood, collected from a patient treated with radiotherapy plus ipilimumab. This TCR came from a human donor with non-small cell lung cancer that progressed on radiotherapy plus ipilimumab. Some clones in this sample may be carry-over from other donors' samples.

The CDR3 here is CSVLGNTEAFF. In nucleotides, the CDR3 is TGCAGCGTTTTGGGGAACACTGAAGCTTTCTTT. The rearrangement links TRBV29-1 to TRBJ1-1; no reliable D call. Germline V gene data show CDR1 as SQVTM and CDR2 as ANQGSEA. V was cut by 5 bases and J by 1 base, with 5 bases left in between. The CDR3 is made up of 11 amino acids.